This T cell receptor beta chain originates from a study of T-cell reconstitution after alpha-beta-depleted transplantation in children. V lost 5 bases to trimming and J lost 0 bases, with 24 bases between them. From germline, CDR1 is ENHRY and CDR2 SYGVKD. The CDR3 runs to 19 residues. This clonotype was recorded at least ten times. Unique molecular identifiers were used in preparing the TCRbeta library. TCRdb independently ran MiXCR on the PCR reads; one entry per CDR3 protein. Of about 980,000 distinct CDR3 sequences in the sample, about 29% are singletons; the top ten hold around 30%. This clonotype was sampled from a boy in the first two years of life who had a stem cell transplant for SCID, so the T cells may come from the graft donor. The chain links TRBV10-3 to TRBJ2-3, with a tentative D call TRBD1 (6 bases). The input for sequencing was PBMCs, mostly from graft donor cells, taken 360 days after TCRalphabeta/CD19-depleted stem cell transplant. The CDR3 nucleotides read TGTGCCATCAGTCTCCCGAGTAGCACTGGACAGTTTAGCACAGATACGCAGTATTTT. Residues: CAISLPSSTGQFSTDTQYF.